This TCR beta chain originates from a study of post-analysis software for immune sequencing data. Study results and limitations: Pronounced co-clustering by F measure was evident among identically batched samples. Patients carried five TRBV segments more frequently than controls did, and TRBV5-6, TRBV5-1 and TRBV20-1 were among them.

Trimming took 1 base from V and 3 from J, leaving 10 bases between them. This CDR3 has 15 amino acids. Germline V lookup: CDR1 MGHRA, CDR2 YSYEKL. Every TCR beta cDNA library bore unique molecular identifiers. TCRdb re-derived calls from the PCR reads in MiXCR, one entry per CDR3 protein. The sample lists about half a million distinct CDR3 sequences; around a third were seen once. This clonotype showed up just a few times. Its antigen remains unknown. The chain couples TRBV4-1 to TRBJ1-5; the D gene is possibly TRBD1 (5 bases). Sequencing was performed on blood. This clonotype was obtained from a girl between 2 and 17 years old with multiple sclerosis. CDR3 region: CASSQVGRANQPQHF. The CDR3 region has the DNA TGCGCCAGCAGCCAAGTGGGCAGGGCCAATCAGCCCCAGCATTTT.